One sample yielded the 21 T cell receptor beta chains listed below, sequenced in a study of OX40 agonist ivuxolimab in advanced cancers. Assay used: immunoSEQ multiplex PCR; TCRdb lists only in-frame clones, some missing. The table includes 55,000 to 70,000 clones, around 88% detected once. The specimen was CD4+ or CD8+ T cells sorted from blood, collected in a trial of the OX40 agonist ivuxolimab. These receptors came from an adult with an advanced solid tumor such as melanoma, head and neck, liver or kidney cancer.

J is TRBJ2-3 and V is TRBV29-1, with 15 bases fitting TRBD2. The CDR3 extends over 17 amino acids. J gave up 2 bases and V 6 bases, and 9 bases lay outside the gene matches. Germline-derived CDR1 and CDR2 are SQVTM and ANQGSEA. The CDR3 bases are TGCAGCGTCCTTCGGACTAGCGGGGGGGAGGTCACAGATACGCAGTATTTT. Its protein is CSVLRTSGGEVTDTQYF.

The V gene is TRBV20-1, the J gene TRBJ2-7; D could derive from TRBD1 or TRBD2 (5 bases each). This CDR3 comprises 11 residues. The V gene lost 6 bases and the J gene lost 9 bases, with 15 bases spanning the gap. Germline loops: CDR1 DFQATT, CDR2 SNEGSKA (reference sequence). The chain's CDR3 is CSANERGRQYF. The DNA for the CDR3 is TGCAGTGCCAATGAGAGGGGTAGGCAGTACTTC.

The chain employs TRBV11-3 and TRBJ1-4; maybe TRBD1 (5 bases). Looked up from germline, CDR1 is SGHNT and CDR2 is YENEEA. Trimming pared 5 bases from V and 3 bases from J, leaving 10 bases between. The CDR3 sequence is 14 residues long. Here the CDR3 DNA reads TGTGCCAGCAGCAGACAGCTTGCTAATGAAAAACTGTTTTTT. Translating gives CASSRQLANEKLFF.

The chain is built from TRBV13 and TRBJ2-1, with TRBD1 matching 8 bases. Germline CDR1 and CDR2: PRHDT and FYEKMQ (reference sequence). The CDR3 is 15 residues long. J lost 7 bases, V lost 5 bases, and 10 bases had no gene match. CDR3: CASSPGTGRANEQFF. The CDR3, as DNA: TGTGCCAGCAGCCCCGGGACAGGAAGGGCAAATGAGCAGTTCTTC.

Points on this clone: The sample contains more than one DNA sequence encoding this CDR3. This chain links TRBV5-1 with TRBJ2-5; maybe TRBD2 (5 bases). The V end was cut by 0 bases, the J end by 5 bases, with 11 bases between. The CDR3 spans 14 residues. Germline CDR1 reads SGHRS; CDR2 reads YFSETQ. CDR3: CASSLGSGVETQYF. The CDR3 coding sequence is TGCGCCAGCAGCTTGGGTTCCGGGGTGGAGACCCAGTACTTC.

The chain carries TRBV7-9 and TRBJ1-1; D not certain. The CDR3 is 15 amino acids. Germline V gene data show CDR1 as SEHNR and CDR2 as FQNEAQ (reference sequence). The ends were cut back, 4 bases at V and 2 bases at J, with 14 bases in the middle. The DNA of the CDR3 is TGTGCCAGCAGCTCAGGCGCGGGCTTAAACACTGAAGCTTTCTTT. As protein: CASSSGAGLNTEAFF.

This chain links TRBV29-1 with TRBJ1-1, with a tentative D call TRBD1 (5 bases). Trimming left V 7 bases short and J 3 bases short, with 12 bases between. The CDR3 consists of 12 residues. Germline V gives CDR1 SQVTM, CDR2 ANQGSEA. The CDR3 DNA is TGCAGCGCCAGGGTGGGTGACACTGAAGCTTTCTTT. This translates into CSARVGDTEAFF.

This chain uses TRBV28 with TRBJ2-2; D is possibly TRBD2 (6 bases). Per the germline V gene, CDR1 is MDHEN and CDR2 is SYDVKM. The V end was cut by 5 bases, the J end by 6 bases, with 7 bases between. CDR3 length: 12 amino acids. Here the CDR3 DNA reads TGTGCCAGCAGTCGCGGGGCCGGGGAGCTGTTTTTT. It codes for CASSRGAGELFF. Filled out from reference TRBV28 and TRBJ2-2, the complete variable domain reads DVKVTQSSRYLVKRTGEKVFLECVQDMDHENMFWYRQDPGLGLRLIYFSYDVKMKEKGDIPEGYSVSREKKERFSLILESASTNQTSMYLCASSRGAGELFFGEGSRLTVL.

This chain joins TRBV11-1 and TRBJ2-6; 7 bases match TRBD2. Germline loops: CDR1 SGHAT, CDR2 FQDESV (reference sequence). This CDR3 comprises 16 residues. V was clipped by 5 bases and J by 4 bases; unmatched bases: 8. This CDR3 reads CASSPRGRGGANVLTF. CDR3 in DNA: TGTGCCAGCAGCCCCCGAGGGAGGGGAGGGGCCAACGTCCTGACTTTC.

This clone has just one count. The rearrangement joins TRBV4-3 to TRBJ2-5; 8 nucleotides align to TRBD2. The CDR3 runs 13 residues. Per the germline V gene, CDR1 is LGHNA and CDR2 is YSLEER. Trimming removed 0 bases from V and 10 bases from J; junction bases left unmatched: 4. The CDR3 spells CASSQDAGGGQYF. In DNA form, the CDR3 reads TGCGCCAGCAGCCAAGATGCGGGAGGAGGCCAGTACTTC.

This CDR3 is CASSIEGMGETQYF. DNA for the CDR3: TGTGCCAGTAGTATAGAAGGGATGGGGGAGACCCAGTACTTC. The V gene is TRBV19, the J gene TRBJ2-5; D gene ambiguous. The germline V and J ends were trimmed by 0 bases and 5 bases, with 10 bases remaining between them. Germline V gene data show CDR1 as LNHDA and CDR2 as SQIVND (reference sequence). The CDR3 runs to 14 residues.

This chain joins TRBV5-4 and TRBJ1-2; tentatively, D is TRBD1 (6 bases). The germline V gene has CDR1 SGHNT and CDR2 YYREEE (reference sequence). The CDR3 has 16 residues. Trimming pared 2 bases from V and 3 bases from J, leaving 17 bases between. DNA for the CDR3: TGTGCCAGCAGCTTATCCAGGGGCAGGGCGGACTATGGCTACACCTTC. This gives the protein CASSLSRGRADYGYTF.

This clone is medium-sized. This rearrangement joins TRBV11-2 to TRBJ2-7; 8 bases align to TRBD1. The CDR3 runs 14 residues. Losses at the gene ends were 1 base for V and 6 bases for J; bases not matched to a gene: 5. Germline V CDR1 and CDR2: SGHAT, FQNNGV. Here the CDR3 reads CASSLAVGQGEQYF. The CDR3 region has the DNA TGTGCCAGCAGCTTAGCCGTAGGACAGGGCGAGCAGTACTTC.

The J gene is TRBJ1-3, the V gene TRBV5-1; no reliable D call. Looked up from germline, CDR1 is SGHRS and CDR2 is YFSETQ. V was clipped by 4 bases and J by 0 bases, with 14 bases between them. CDR3 length equals 16 residues. The CDR3 region is CASSVAGPSSGNTIYF. The CDR3 DNA is TGCGCCAGCAGCGTAGCTGGACCGAGCTCTGGAAACACCATATATTTT.

V is TRBV15 and J is TRBJ1-5; a possible D gene is TRBD1 (5 bases). The CDR3 is made up of 17 amino acids. Trimming shortened V by 5 bases and J by 2 bases, and 19 bases separated the two germline ends. Germline lookup yields CDR1 LNHNV and CDR2 YYDKDF (reference sequence). The CDR3, as DNA: TGTGCCACCAGCGGAATGCCGACGGGGCTTGGCAATCAGCCCCAGCATTTT. Protein: CATSGMPTGLGNQPQHF.

The V gene is TRBV7-2, the J gene TRBJ2-3; D not resolved. In germline, CDR1 is SGHTA, CDR2 FQGNSA. The CDR3 length is 11 residues. Trimming took 4 bases from V and 4 from J, leaving 3 bases between them. The CDR3 is CASSSADTQYF. CDR3 sequence (DNA): TGTGCCAGCAGCTCGGCAGATACGCAGTATTTT.

V is TRBV10-3 and J is TRBJ1-1, with no clear D. Trimming removed 8 bases from V and 4 bases from J, with 14 bases in between. CDR3 length: 13 amino acids. CDR1 is ENHRY, CDR2 SYGVKD, per germline. CDR3 coding DNA: TGTGCCATCTCCCCGTCGAGTCCCACTGAAGCTTTCTTT. Amino acids: CAISPSSPTEAFF.

The V call is TRBV7-6, the J call TRBJ2-7; possibly TRBD1 for D (5 bases). The CDR3 contains 16 residues. Germline CDR1 is SGHVS and CDR2 is FNYEAQ. Trimming removed 1 base at V and 1 base at J, with 14 bases between. DNA for the CDR3: TGTGCCAGCAGCTTAGAAGGCAGGGCAAGTTCCTACGAGCAGTACTTC. This sequence encodes CASSLEGRASSYEQYF.

This chain links TRBV5-4 with TRBJ2-5, with D uncertain. V was cut by 2 bases and J by 1 base, with 3 bases left in between. CDR1 is SGHNT, CDR2 YYREEE, per germline (reference sequence). The CDR3 consists of 12 residues. CDR3 in DNA: TGTGCCAGCAGCTTCCCCCAAGAGACCCAGTACTTC. It encodes CASSFPQETQYF.

This chain connects TRBV6-1 to TRBJ1-5; D gene ambiguous. Germline V gene lookup returns CDR1 MNHNS and CDR2 SASEGT. Trimming left V 3 bases short and J 2 bases short, with 2 bases between. There are 12 residues in the CDR3. The CDR3 sequence is CASSDRNQPQHF. The CDR3 DNA is TGTGCCAGCAGTGATCGCAATCAGCCCCAGCATTTT.

The chain couples TRBV18 to TRBJ2-6, with D possibly TRBD1 on 5 matching bases. V was pared by 5 bases and J by 0 bases, with 8 bases between. Per germline, CDR1 KGHSH and CDR2 LQKENI. The length of the CDR3 is 15 residues. The CDR3 nucleotides read TGTGCCAGCTCAAGACAGCGCTCTGGGGCCAACGTCCTGACTTTC. It encodes CASSRQRSGANVLTF.